The 2 T cell receptor beta chains below come from one sample, sequenced in a study of radiotherapy plus CTLA-4 blockade in lung cancer. The method was immunoSEQ multiplex PCR; TCRdb's version includes in-frame clones alone and lacks a portion of them. The sample has about 98,000 clones, around 86% seen once. The sequencing used peripheral blood, collected from a patient treated with radiotherapy plus ipilimumab. All receptors come from a human donor with non-small cell lung cancer who had a partial response to radiotherapy plus ipilimumab.

This chain joins TRBV19 and TRBJ2-7; a possible D gene is TRBD2 (5 bases). The CDR3 consists of 16 residues. The ends were cut back, 0 bases at V and 2 bases at J, with 14 bases in the middle. Germline V lookup: CDR1 LNHDA, CDR2 SQIVND (reference sequence). The CDR3 loop reads CASSIDLRVVTYEQYF. CDR3 bases: TGTGCCAGTAGTATAGATCTGAGGGTGGTCACCTACGAGCAGTACTTC.

This sequence joins TRBV18 and TRBJ1-4; D not certain. The CDR3 contains 14 residues. The V and J ends lost 6 bases and 2 bases respectively, with 10 bases between them. CDR1 and CDR2 from the germline V gene are KGHSH and LQKENI. The CDR3 region has the DNA TGTGCCAGCTCGGGAGCCGGCACTAATGAAAAACTGTTTTTT. This encodes CASSGAGTNEKLFF.